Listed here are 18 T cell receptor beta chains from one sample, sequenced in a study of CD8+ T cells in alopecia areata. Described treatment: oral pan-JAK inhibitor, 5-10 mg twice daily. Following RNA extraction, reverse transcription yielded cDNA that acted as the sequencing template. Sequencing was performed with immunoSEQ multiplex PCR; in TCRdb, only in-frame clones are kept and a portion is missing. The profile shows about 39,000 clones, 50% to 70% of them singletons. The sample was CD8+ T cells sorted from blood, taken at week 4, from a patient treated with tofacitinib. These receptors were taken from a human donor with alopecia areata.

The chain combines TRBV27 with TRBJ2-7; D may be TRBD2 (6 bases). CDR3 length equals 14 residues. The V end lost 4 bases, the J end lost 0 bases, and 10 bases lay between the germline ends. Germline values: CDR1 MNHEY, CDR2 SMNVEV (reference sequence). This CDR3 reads CASSWDGSSYEQYF. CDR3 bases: TGTGCCAGCAGTTGGGACGGGAGCTCCTACGAGCAGTACTTC.

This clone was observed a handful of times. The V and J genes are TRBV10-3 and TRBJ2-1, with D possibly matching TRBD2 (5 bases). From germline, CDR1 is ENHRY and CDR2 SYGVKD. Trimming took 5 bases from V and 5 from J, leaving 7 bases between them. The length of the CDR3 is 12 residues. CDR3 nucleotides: TGTGCCATCAGTCAAGCGGACAATGAGCAGTTCTTC. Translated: CAISQADNEQFF.

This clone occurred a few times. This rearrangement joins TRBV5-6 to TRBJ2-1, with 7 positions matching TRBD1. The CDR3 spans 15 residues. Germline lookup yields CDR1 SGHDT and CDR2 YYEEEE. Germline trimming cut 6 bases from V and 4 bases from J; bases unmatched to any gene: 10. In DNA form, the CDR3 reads TGTGCCAGCATCCGAACAGGGGACAATTACAATGAGCAGTTCTTC. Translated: CASIRTGDNYNEQFF.

The CDR3 DNA is TGTGCCTGGAGTGTACGAGAGGACGCCAGGGACATTCAGTACTTC. This encodes CAWSVREDARDIQYF. The chain uses TRBV30 and TRBJ2-4; D may be TRBD1 (5 bases). The ends were cut back, 0 bases at V and 8 bases at J, with 17 bases in the middle. The CDR3 runs to 15 residues. Germline V gene data show CDR1 as GTSNPN and CDR2 as SVGIG (reference sequence).

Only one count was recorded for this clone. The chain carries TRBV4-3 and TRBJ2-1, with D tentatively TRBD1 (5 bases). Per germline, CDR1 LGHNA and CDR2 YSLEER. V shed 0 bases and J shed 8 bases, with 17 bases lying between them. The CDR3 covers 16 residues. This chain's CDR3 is CASSQDRGRVRDEQFF. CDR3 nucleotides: TGCGCCAGCAGCCAAGATAGGGGCAGGGTTCGTGATGAGCAGTTCTTC.

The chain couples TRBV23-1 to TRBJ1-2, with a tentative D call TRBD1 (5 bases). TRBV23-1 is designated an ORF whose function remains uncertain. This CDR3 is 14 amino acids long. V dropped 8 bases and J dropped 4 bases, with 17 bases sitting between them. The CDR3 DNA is TGCGCCAGCTACTCCGGGGCCCCTTTCTATGGCTACACCTTC. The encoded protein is CASYSGAPFYGYTF.

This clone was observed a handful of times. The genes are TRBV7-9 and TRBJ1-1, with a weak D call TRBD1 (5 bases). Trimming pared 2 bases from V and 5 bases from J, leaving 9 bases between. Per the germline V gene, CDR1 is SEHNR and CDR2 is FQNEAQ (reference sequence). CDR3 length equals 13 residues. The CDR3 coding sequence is TGTGCCAGCAGCTTATCAGGGCGAACTGAAGCTTTCTTT. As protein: CASSLSGRTEAFF.

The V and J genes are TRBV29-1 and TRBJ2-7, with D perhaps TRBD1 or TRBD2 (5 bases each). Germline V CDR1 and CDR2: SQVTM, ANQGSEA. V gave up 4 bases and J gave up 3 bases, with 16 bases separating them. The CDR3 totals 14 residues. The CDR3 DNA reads TGCAGCGTTGTTGGGGGTCCCGATTTCTACGAGCAGTACTTC. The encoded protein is CSVVGGPDFYEQYF.

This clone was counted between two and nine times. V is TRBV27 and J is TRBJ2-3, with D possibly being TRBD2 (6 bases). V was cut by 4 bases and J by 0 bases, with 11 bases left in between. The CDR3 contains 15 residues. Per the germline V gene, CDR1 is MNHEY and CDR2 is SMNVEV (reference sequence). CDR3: CASSSGGTSTDTQYF. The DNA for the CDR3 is TGTGCCAGCAGTTCCGGGGGTACTAGCACAGATACGCAGTATTTT.

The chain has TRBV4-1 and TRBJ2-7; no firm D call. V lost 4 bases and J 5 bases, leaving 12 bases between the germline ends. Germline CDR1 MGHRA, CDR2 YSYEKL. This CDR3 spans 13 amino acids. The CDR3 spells CASSPGLVDEQYF. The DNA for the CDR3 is TGCGCCAGCAGCCCCGGCCTGGTAGACGAGCAGTACTTC.

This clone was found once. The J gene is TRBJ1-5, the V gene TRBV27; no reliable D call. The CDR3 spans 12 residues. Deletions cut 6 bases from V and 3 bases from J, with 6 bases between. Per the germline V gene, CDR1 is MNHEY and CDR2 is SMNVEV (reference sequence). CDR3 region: CASRSINQPQHF. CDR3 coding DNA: TGTGCCAGCAGGTCTATCAATCAGCCCCAGCATTTT.

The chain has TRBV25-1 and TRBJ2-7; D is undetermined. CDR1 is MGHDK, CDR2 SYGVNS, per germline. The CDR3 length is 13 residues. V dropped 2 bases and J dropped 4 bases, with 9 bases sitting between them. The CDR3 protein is CASSEGPTYEQYF. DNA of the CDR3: TGTGCCAGCAGTGAAGGGCCGACTTACGAGCAGTACTTC.

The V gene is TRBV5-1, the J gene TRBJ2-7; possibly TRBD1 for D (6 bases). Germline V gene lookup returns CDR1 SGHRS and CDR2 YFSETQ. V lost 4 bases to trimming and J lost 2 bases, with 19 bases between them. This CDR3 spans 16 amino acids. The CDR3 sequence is CASSPGDRWDPYEQYF. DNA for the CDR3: TGCGCCAGCAGCCCTGGAGACAGGTGGGATCCCTACGAGCAGTACTTC.

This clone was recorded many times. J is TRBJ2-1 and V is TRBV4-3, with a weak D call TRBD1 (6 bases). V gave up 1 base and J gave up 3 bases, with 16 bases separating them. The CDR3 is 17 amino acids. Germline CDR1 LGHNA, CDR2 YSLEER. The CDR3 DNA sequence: TGCGCCAGCAGCCAAGCCTTCAGGGGTGGCTACTACAATGAGCAGTTCTTC. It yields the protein CASSQAFRGGYYNEQFF.

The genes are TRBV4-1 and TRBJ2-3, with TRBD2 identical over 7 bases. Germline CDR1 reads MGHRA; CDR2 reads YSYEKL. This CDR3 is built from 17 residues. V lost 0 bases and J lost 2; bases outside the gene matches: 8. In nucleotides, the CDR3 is TGCGCCAGCAGCCAAGACGGAGGCGGGGGATACACAGATACGCAGTATTTT. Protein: CASSQDGGGGYTDTQYF.

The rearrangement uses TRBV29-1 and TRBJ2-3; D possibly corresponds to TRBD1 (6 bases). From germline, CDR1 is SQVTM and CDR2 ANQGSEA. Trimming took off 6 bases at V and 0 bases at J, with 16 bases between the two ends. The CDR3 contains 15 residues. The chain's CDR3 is CSVESRGISTDTQYF. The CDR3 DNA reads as TGCAGCGTAGAAAGCAGGGGTATCAGCACAGATACGCAGTATTTT.

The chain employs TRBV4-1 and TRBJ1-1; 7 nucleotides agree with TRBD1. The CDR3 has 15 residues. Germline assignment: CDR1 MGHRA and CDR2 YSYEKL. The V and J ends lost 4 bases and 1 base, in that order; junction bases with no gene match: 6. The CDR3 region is CASSRLQGTNTEAFF. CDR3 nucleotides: TGCGCCAGCAGCCGCCTACAGGGGACGAACACTGAAGCTTTCTTT.

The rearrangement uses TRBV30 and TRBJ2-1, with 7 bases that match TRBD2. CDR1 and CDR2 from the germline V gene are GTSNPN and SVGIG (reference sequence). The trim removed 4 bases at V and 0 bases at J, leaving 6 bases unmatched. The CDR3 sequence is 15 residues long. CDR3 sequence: CAWTWEGPSYNEQFF. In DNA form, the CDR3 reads TGTGCCTGGACCTGGGAGGGGCCCTCCTACAATGAGCAGTTCTTC.